This entry lists 8 T cell receptor beta chains sequenced from one sample in a study of monozygotic twins with inflammatory bowel disease. Using the 5' RACE reads, TCRdb records one entry per CDR3 protein without DNA. The record lists about 210,000 distinct CDR3 sequences, of which the ten most abundant hold around 7.6%. Sequencing used blood. These receptors came from a human donor with ulcerative colitis or Crohn's disease, or a healthy co-twin of an affected twin (not recorded which).

The chain links TRBV5-1 to TRBJ1-1. The CDR3 runs 15 residues. Germline V gene lookup returns CDR1 SGHRS and CDR2 YFSETQ. This chain's CDR3 is CASSLNTGRGTEAFF.

The rearrangement joins TRBV29-1 to TRBJ1-4; TCRdb indicates TRBD1, and absent DNA this call remains unverified. This CDR3 is 14 amino acids long. In germline, CDR1 is SQVTM, CDR2 ANQGSEA. The CDR3 loop is CSVNTGTGGEKLFF.

This rearrangement joins TRBV12-3 or TRBV12-4 to TRBJ2-1; TCRdb's assignment of TRBD1 cannot be checked, as there is no DNA. This CDR3 spans 16 amino acids. CDR3 loop: CASSLADGGPYNELFF.

The chain is built from TRBV7-3 and TRBJ1-2; TCRdb's D gene call, TRBD1, goes unchecked for lack of DNA. The germline CDR1 and CDR2 sequences are SGHTA and FQGTGA. The CDR3 has 15 residues. CDR3 loop: CASSQASSGGDGYTF.

The rearrangement uses TRBV24-1 and TRBJ2-2; TCRdb outputs TRBD1, but without DNA this stays unchecked. CDR1 and CDR2 (germline): KGHDR, SFDVKD. CDR3 size: 14 residues. CDR3 protein: CATSDPDRTGELFF.

The chain combines TRBV21-1 with TRBJ2-7; checking the TCRdb D call of TRBD1 is not possible without DNA. TRBV21-1 is a recognized pseudogene. This CDR3 spans 15 amino acids. The CDR3 sequence is CASSKVETESYEQYF.

The genes are TRBV3-1 and TRBJ2-1; absent DNA, TCRdb's TRBD1 call cannot be checked. In germline, CDR1 is LGHDT, CDR2 YNNKEL (reference sequence). This CDR3 is 15 amino acids long. CDR3 sequence reads: CASSRAGAGNNEQFF.

V usage is TRBV3-1 and J usage is TRBJ1-4. Germline CDR1 reads LGHDT; CDR2 reads YNNKEL (reference sequence). The CDR3 is made up of 15 amino acids. This CDR3 is CASSHPTGENEKLFF.